Shown below are 9 T cell receptor beta chains from a single sample sequenced in a study of T cell responses to AZD1222 COVID-19 vaccine (dated by TCRdb to about 2021). The sample's time point label is to be understood as: baseline before first vaccination. To prepare the library, the immunoSEQ multiplex PCR assay was applied. Drawn from immuneACCESS, this table holds only the in-frame rearrangements with V and J called that TCRdb kept. Clones are partly lost; checked studies trace under half to an unresolved V gene and leave the rest unexplained. In this sample the table shows 200,000 to 300,000 clones, roughly 93% of which occur a single time. The ten largest clones add up to around 0.5% of the sample. Here the sequenced sample was peripheral blood, taken on day 0 of AZD1222 vaccination. Source of these receptors: an adult in good health.

This chain uses TRBV16 with TRBJ2-7; a possible D gene is TRBD1 (6 bases). Trimming removed 5 bases from V and 6 bases from J, with 11 bases in between. The CDR3 is 12 amino acids. CDR1 KGHSY and CDR2 FQNENV come from the germline V gene. The CDR3 coding sequence is TGTGCCAGCAGCGCACAGGGAATCGAGCAGTACTTC. Amino acid sequence: CASSAQGIEQYF.

The gene calls are TRBV3-1 (or the pseudogene TRBV3-2) and TRBJ2-2; the D gene is possibly TRBD2 (5 bases). The CDR3 runs to 17 residues. The germline gives CDR1 LGHDT, CDR2 YNNKEL (reference sequence). Deletions cut 1 base from V and 5 bases from J, with 17 bases between. In DNA, the CDR3 is TGTGCCAGCAGCCAAGGGCCCCTAGCAATGAGGACCGGGGAGCTGTTTTTT. Translated: CASSQGPLAMRTGELFF.

The gene calls are TRBV15 and TRBJ1-6; D remains ambiguous. V lost 0 bases and J lost 11, with 11 bases in between. The CDR3 covers 14 residues. CDR1 is LNHNV and CDR2 is YYDKDF in the germline V gene (reference sequence). CDR3 sequence: CATSRDRTVAPLHF. Written as DNA, the CDR3 is TGTGCCACCAGCAGAGATCGGACCGTAGCACCCCTCCACTTT.

As regards this clone: This sample also contains other DNA sequences that code for the same CDR3. The chain recombines TRBV20-1 with TRBJ1-2; D is ambiguous. V shed 6 bases and J shed 4 bases, with 6 bases lying between them. CDR3 length: 10 amino acids. From germline, CDR1 is DFQATT and CDR2 SNEGSKA (reference sequence). Here the CDR3 reads CSAPVYGYTF. DNA of the CDR3: TGCAGTGCCCCTGTCTATGGCTACACCTTC.

The chain links TRBV4-3 to TRBJ2-7; the match to TRBD2 covers 10 bases. Losses at the gene ends were 1 base for V and 1 base for J; bases not matched to a gene: 7. The CDR3 sequence is 17 residues long. Germline V gene lookup returns CDR1 LGHNA and CDR2 YSLEER. The chain's CDR3 is CASSQALGTSASYEQYF. CDR3 sequence (DNA): TGCGCCAGCAGCCAAGCCCTAGGGACTAGCGCGTCCTACGAGCAGTACTTC.

The V and J genes are TRBV7-9 and TRBJ2-6; 8 nucleotides match TRBD1. Germline-derived CDR1 and CDR2 are SEHNR and FQNEAQ (reference sequence). This CDR3 has 17 amino acids. Trimming removed 7 bases from V and 0 bases from J; junction bases left unmatched: 8. As DNA, the CDR3 is TGTGCCAGCACCAGACAGGGGAGTGACTCTGGGGCCAACGTCCTGACTTTC. Translated, it gives CASTRQGSDSGANVLTF.

The genes are TRBV2 and TRBJ2-7; TRBD2 aligns across 10 bases. V dropped 3 bases and J dropped 9; count of bases not matched to a gene: 11. Germline V gene data show CDR1 as SNHLY and CDR2 as FYNNEI. The CDR3 spans 15 residues. The CDR3 spells CASSEWSGRATGQYF. The CDR3 DNA is TGTGCCAGCAGTGAGTGGAGCGGGAGGGCCACAGGGCAGTACTTC. Filled out from reference TRBV2 and TRBJ2-7, the complete variable domain reads EPEVTQTPSHQVTQMGQEVILRCVPISNHLYFYWYRQILGQKVEFLVSFYNNEISEKSEIFDDQFSVERPDGSNFTLKIRSTKLEDSAMYFCASSEWSGRATGQYFGPGTRLTVT.

The rearrangement joins TRBV3-1 (or the pseudogene TRBV3-2) to TRBJ2-7; a possible D gene is TRBD1 (6 bases). The CDR3 is 16 residues long. Germline CDR1 is LGHDT and CDR2 is YNNKEL (reference sequence). Trimming stripped 5 bases from V and 0 bases from J, with 17 bases between. CDR3 DNA: TGTGCCAGCAGCTCGCATTTTCGGACAGCCTCCTACGAGCAGTACTTC. Translated: CASSSHFRTASYEQYF.

The chain carries TRBV6-1 and TRBJ2-1; tentatively, D is TRBD2 (5 bases). Germline CDR1 and CDR2: MNHNS and SASEGT. Trimming left V 2 bases short and J 10 bases short, with 12 bases between. CDR3 size: 13 residues. Here the CDR3 reads CASSESRVREQFF. The CDR3 DNA reads as TGTGCCAGCAGTGAATCGAGGGTCAGAGAGCAGTTCTTC.